The 9 T cell receptor beta chains below all came from one sample that was sequenced in a study of OX40 agonist ivuxolimab in advanced cancers. Preparation of the library involved the immunoSEQ multiplex PCR assay. Sourced from immuneACCESS, this table was stored by TCRdb with only in-frame sequences that have V and J called. A share of the clones is absent; for the studies checked, an unresolved V gene accounts for under half, and the remainder has no known explanation. Across this sample there are fewer than 50,000 clones, with 89% seen only once. The ten largest clones take up less than 20% of the sample. The sample consisted of CD4+ or CD8+ T cells sorted from blood, taken in a trial of the OX40 agonist ivuxolimab. These receptor sequences come from an adult with an advanced solid tumor such as melanoma, head and neck, liver or kidney cancer.

J is TRBJ1-2 and V is TRBV5-1; 9 bases are a match to TRBD1. Germline values: CDR1 SGHRS, CDR2 YFSETQ. J gave up 8 bases and V 1 base, and 18 bases lay outside the gene matches. This CDR3 spans 18 amino acids. CDR3 region: CASSLNFGTGSPWKGYTF. Written as DNA, the CDR3 is TGCGCCAGCAGCTTGAACTTCGGGACAGGGTCCCCCTGGAAGGGCTACACCTTC.

CDR3 amino acids: CASSYREGNTEAFF. The CDR3 region has the DNA TGTGCCAGCAGTTACAGGGAGGGGAACACTGAAGCTTTCTTT. The chain is built from TRBV6-6 and TRBJ1-1; D unresolved. The germline V gene encodes CDR1 MNHNY and CDR2 SVGAGI (reference sequence). The CDR3 has 14 residues. V was cut by 2 bases and J by 1 base, with 8 bases left in between.

The genes are TRBV5-6 and TRBJ2-2; a possible D gene is TRBD1 (5 bases). Germline V gene sequence: CDR1 SGHDT, CDR2 YYEEEE. This CDR3 spans 15 amino acids. V dropped 0 bases and J dropped 6 bases, with 12 bases sitting between them. The CDR3 nucleotides read TGTGCCAGCAGCTTGGGTCAGAGCAGGGCCGGGGAGCTGTTTTTT. It specifies CASSLGQSRAGELFF. Combining the CDR3 with reference TRBV5-6 and TRBJ2-2 gives the whole variable domain DAGVTQSPTHLIKTRGQQVTLRCSPKSGHDTVSWYQQALGQGPQFIFQYYEEEERQRGNFPDRFSGHQFPNYSSELNVNALLLGDSALYLCASSLGQSRAGELFFGEGSRLTVL.

The V gene is TRBV7-8, the J gene TRBJ2-3; a possible D gene is TRBD2 (6 bases). Germline CDR1 SGHVS, CDR2 FQNEAQ. Between the trimmed V and J ends, which lost 1 base and 2 bases, there was a span of 19 bases. This CDR3 spans 18 amino acids. This CDR3 is CASSLVSSSGAITDTQYF. As DNA, the CDR3 is TGTGCCAGCAGCTTAGTCTCAAGTAGCGGCGCTATCACAGATACGCAGTATTTT.

The genes are TRBV10-1 and TRBJ2-7, with TRBD2 identical over 7 bases. The CDR3 length is 22 residues. Germline assignment: CDR1 WNHNN and CDR2 SYGVQD (reference sequence). V lost 0 bases and J lost 1; bases outside the gene matches: 24. CDR3 protein: CASSESSPRESAYGGNSYEQYF. As DNA, the CDR3 is TGCGCCAGCAGTGAGTCGAGCCCCCGGGAGTCTGCGTACGGGGGGAATTCCTACGAGCAGTACTTC.

The chain couples TRBV7-9 to TRBJ1-6; a weak D match, TRBD1 (5 bases). CDR1 and CDR2 (germline): SEHNR, FQNEAQ (reference sequence). The CDR3 has 13 amino acids. V lost 5 bases to trimming and J lost 7 bases, with 9 bases between them. CDR3 coding DNA: TGTGCCAGCAGCCCAGGGCACAATTCACCCCTCCACTTT. It translates to CASSPGHNSPLHF.

V is TRBV27 and J is TRBJ2-1; weak D call: TRBD1 (6 bases). Trimming stripped 3 bases from V and 4 bases from J, with 10 bases between. The CDR3 length is 14 residues. Germline V gene sequence: CDR1 MNHEY, CDR2 SMNVEV (reference sequence). CDR3 residues: CASSLQGKYNEQFF. The CDR3, as DNA: TGTGCCAGCAGTTTGCAGGGGAAATACAATGAGCAGTTCTTC.

This clone was found a few times. The V call is TRBV6-6, the J call TRBJ1-4; 9 bases match TRBD1. This CDR3 is 14 amino acids long. CDR1 and CDR2 from the germline V gene are MNHNY and SVGAGI (reference sequence). Trimming took 6 bases from V and 5 from J; bases not matched to a gene: 4. As DNA, the CDR3 is TGTGCCAGCAGGATAGGACAGGGGAATGAAAAACTGTTTTTT. Translation gives CASRIGQGNEKLFF.

The chain has TRBV27 and TRBJ1-2; TRBD1 aligns across 7 bases. The CDR3 runs to 13 residues. CDR1 and CDR2 (germline): MNHEY, SMNVEV (reference sequence). The junction had 4 bases not matched to a gene; V was cut back by 2 bases and J by 7 bases. The chain's CDR3 is CASSLESGGGYTF. CDR3 sequence (DNA): TGTGCCAGCAGTTTAGAGTCAGGGGGTGGCTACACCTTC.